This entry lists 26 T cell receptor beta chains sequenced from one sample in a study of cytomegalovirus exposure and HLA in healthy donors. Both 60 Vbeta primers and 13 Jbeta primers went into the PCR. Clones were sequenced by immunoSEQ multiplex PCR, and TCRdb holds only the in-frame ones, with some missing. The sample has 100,000 or so clones, around three quarters seen once. The sequencing sample was made of PBMCs. These receptors came from a female donor in good health and CMV-seropositive.

The chain uses TRBV4-2 and TRBJ2-2; D possibly corresponds to TRBD2 (7 bases). V was shortened by 4 bases and J by 7 bases, with 19 bases between the two germline ends. CDR1 LGHNA and CDR2 YNFKEQ come from the germline V gene. The CDR3 runs to 16 residues. The CDR3: CASSRRGGAGDGELFF. The DNA of the CDR3 is TGTGCCAGCAGCCGCCGAGGGGGGGCCGGGGACGGGGAGCTGTTTTTT.

The chain employs TRBV2 and TRBJ1-2, with unresolved D. Germline values: CDR1 SNHLY, CDR2 FYNNEI. V was trimmed by 7 bases and J by 0 bases, leaving 12 bases between them. The CDR3 has 14 residues. The CDR3 nucleotides read TGTGCCAGCATTCTGGTGCCGGCTAACTATGGCTACACCTTC. Protein product: CASILVPANYGYTF.

The CDR3 spells CASSIQSRRTSGGLGAQYF. In DNA form, the CDR3 reads TGTGCCAGTAGTATCCAAAGCAGACGGACTAGCGGGGGGCTGGGGGCGCAGTATTTT. The chain recombines TRBV19 with TRBJ2-3; 14 positions agree with TRBD2. This CDR3 contains 19 residues. Germline trimming cut 3 bases from V and 10 bases from J; bases unmatched to any gene: 18. Looked up from germline, CDR1 is LNHDA and CDR2 is SQIVND (reference sequence).

This sequence joins TRBV5-4 and TRBJ1-2; D not resolved. Germline CDR1 reads SGHNT; CDR2 reads YYREEE (reference sequence). The CDR3 runs to 14 residues. Trimming removed 4 bases from V and 8 bases from J, with 18 bases in between. The CDR3 nucleotides are TGTGCCAGCAGCGAAGGGATTCGGGGAGGCGGCTACACCTTC. Translation: CASSEGIRGGGYTF. Filled out from reference TRBV5-4 and TRBJ1-2, the complete variable domain reads ETGVTQSPTHLIKTRGQQVTLRCSSQSGHNTVSWYQQALGQGPQFIFQYYREEENGRGNFPPRFSGLQFPNYSSELNVNALELDDSALYLCASSEGIRGGGYTFGSGTRLTVV.

The chain recombines TRBV5-8 with TRBJ2-1; 8 bases are a match to TRBD2. Germline V CDR1 and CDR2: SGHTS, YDEGEE. V was pared by 0 bases and J by 3 bases, with 2 bases of the junction left unmatched. This CDR3 comprises 15 residues. The CDR3 DNA reads TGTGCCAGCAGCTTGGGTAGCGGGGACTACAATGAGCAGTTCTTC. It encodes CASSLGSGDYNEQFF.

The chain combines TRBV27 with TRBJ1-6; no definite D call. Trimming took off 2 bases at V and 7 bases at J, with 12 bases between the two ends. Germline V gives CDR1 MNHEY, CDR2 SMNVEV (reference sequence). The CDR3 extends over 15 amino acids. CDR3 DNA: TGTGCCAGCAGTTTAAAACAGTCCCCAAATTCACCCCTCCACTTT. It yields the protein CASSLKQSPNSPLHF.

This chain connects TRBV7-6 to TRBJ2-3; 9 bases are shared with TRBD1. This CDR3 is built from 17 residues. Trimming at V came to 1 base and at J to 0 bases, leaving 5 bases not matched to a gene. Germline CDR1 and CDR2: SGHVS and FNYEAQ. In DNA, the CDR3 is TGTGCCAGCAGCTTAGTAGGACAGGGGTCAAGCACAGATACGCAGTATTTT. It translates to CASSLVGQGSSTDTQYF.

This chain uses TRBV5-1 with TRBJ1-6; D gene ambiguous. V was trimmed by 0 bases and J by 9 bases, leaving 13 bases between them. Germline assignment: CDR1 SGHRS and CDR2 YFSETQ. The CDR3 sequence is 15 residues long. The DNA of the CDR3 is TGCGCCAGCAGCTTGGCCTGGATGGGAGGTTCACCCCTCCACTTT. Translation gives CASSLAWMGGSPLHF.

The chain employs TRBV4-3 and TRBJ2-2; no reliable D call. The CDR3 runs to 15 residues. Germline V CDR1 and CDR2: LGHNA, YSLEER. V shed 5 bases and J shed 0 bases, with 10 bases lying between them. DNA for the CDR3: TGCGCCAGCAGCTCCTATCCTTCGAACACCGGGGAGCTGTTTTTT. This translates into CASSSYPSNTGELFF.

Turning to this clone: One junction end disagrees with the germline gene, perhaps due to a read error. The chain recombines TRBV18 with TRBJ2-1, with TRBD2 identical over 7 bases. The CDR3 loop spans 16 amino acids. Germline-derived CDR1 and CDR2 are KGHSH and LQKENI. CDR3 region: CASSPRLASIYTEQFF. CDR3 DNA: TGTGCCAGCTCACCACGACTAGCTTCAATATACACTGAGCAGTTCTTC.

With regard to this clone: The sample contains more than one DNA sequence encoding this CDR3. The CDR3 loop reads CASSPGTGGNEKLFF. For the CDR3, the DNA is TGCGCCAGCAGCCCGGGGACAGGGGGAAATGAAAAACTGTTTTTT. The gene calls are TRBV4-3 and TRBJ1-4; 11 bases align to TRBD1. Germline CDR1 is LGHNA and CDR2 is YSLEER. Trimming took 4 bases from V and 5 from J; bases not matched to a gene: 3. The CDR3 is 15 amino acids.

The chain joins TRBV27 to TRBJ2-5, with D possibly matching TRBD2 (6 bases). The germline CDR1 and CDR2 sequences are MNHEY and SMNVEV (reference sequence). Deletions cut 3 bases from V and 11 bases from J, with 16 bases between. CDR3 length equals 13 residues. The chain's CDR3 is CASSFGQGREQYF. For the CDR3, the DNA is TGTGCCAGCAGTTTCGGCCAAGGTCGGGAGCAGTACTTC.

CDR3 loop: CASSGRTGGVGYGYTF. DNA of the CDR3: TGTGCCAGCAGCGGACGGACAGGGGGCGTCGGCTATGGCTACACCTTC. The V gene is TRBV7-2, the J gene TRBJ1-2; 11 bases match TRBD1. CDR1 SGHTA and CDR2 FQGNSA come from the germline V gene. Germline trimming cut 5 bases from V and 4 bases from J; bases unmatched to any gene: 9. The CDR3 covers 16 residues.

A word on this clone: At one end the junction does not follow the germline gene, possibly because of a read error. The V call is TRBV7-9, the J call TRBJ1-2; the D gene is possibly TRBD1 (6 bases). Germline assignment: CDR1 SEHNR and CDR2 FQNEAQ (reference sequence). CDR3 length: 12 amino acids. The CDR3: CSSSFKQGNYTF. CDR3 in DNA: TGTTCCAGCAGCTTCAAACAGGGCAACTACACCTTC.

This clone is a singleton in its sample. J is TRBJ2-6 and V is TRBV21-1; the D call in the table, TRBD1, was not verified against the DNA. TRBV21-1 is listed as a pseudogene. The CDR3 consists of 19 residues. CDR3 region: CASSSPPGQRLAGANGLTF. In nucleotides, the CDR3 is TGTGCCAGCAGCAGCCCCCCGGGACAGCGTTTGGCAGGGGCCAACGGCCTGACTTTC.

The chain carries TRBV11-2 and TRBJ1-1, with 10 bases identical to TRBD1. CDR1 SGHAT and CDR2 FQNNGV come from the germline V gene. J gave up 5 bases and V 1 base, and 7 bases lay outside the gene matches. This CDR3 contains 16 residues. The CDR3 protein is CASSLASGTGVTEAFF. CDR3 in DNA: TGTGCCAGCAGCTTAGCCTCCGGGACAGGGGTGACTGAAGCTTTCTTT.

The chain joins TRBV19 to TRBJ2-3; 8 bases agree with TRBD2. V shed 0 bases, J shed 0 bases, and the junction held 5 bases outside the gene matches. The germline V gene has CDR1 LNHDA and CDR2 SQIVND (reference sequence). This CDR3 is built from 17 residues. The CDR3 DNA sequence: TGTGCCAGTAGTATAGATCTTAGCGGGATTAGCACAGATACGCAGTATTTT. Translation: CASSIDLSGISTDTQYF.

This chain joins TRBV4-3 and TRBJ1-2; perhaps TRBD1 as D (6 bases). CDR3 size: 16 residues. Germline-derived CDR1 and CDR2 are LGHNA and YSLEER. V was cut by 0 bases and J by 4 bases, with 15 bases left in between. CDR3 sequence reads: CASSQDQGRGGYGYTF. CDR3 coding DNA: TGCGCCAGCAGCCAAGATCAGGGGCGGGGGGGCTATGGCTACACCTTC.

The genes are TRBV7-9 and TRBJ1-1, with D perhaps matching TRBD1 (6 bases). Germline V CDR1 and CDR2: SEHNR, FQNEAQ (reference sequence). The CDR3 has 14 amino acids. The V and J ends lost 5 bases and 7 bases respectively, with 17 bases between them. The CDR3 sequence: CASSLTGGGVEAFF. CDR3 sequence (DNA): TGTGCCAGCAGCCTCACCGGGGGGGGCGTTGAAGCTTTCTTT.

The chain joins TRBV9 to TRBJ2-3; 11 bases map to TRBD2. The CDR3 has 17 residues. Germline CDR1 is SGDLS and CDR2 is YYNGEE. Losses at the gene ends were 0 bases for V and 5 bases for J; bases not matched to a gene: 8. CDR3 in amino acids: CASSVGLAGGLVDTQYF. In DNA, the CDR3 is TGTGCCAGCAGCGTAGGATTAGCGGGGGGGCTGGTAGATACGCAGTATTTT.

The chain combines TRBV29-1 with TRBJ2-3; perhaps TRBD2 as D (6 bases). The CDR3 is 11 residues long. The germline gives CDR1 SQVTM, CDR2 ANQGSEA. CDR3 protein: CAGGRGDTQYF. The CDR3 DNA reads TGCGCCGGTGGGCGGGGAGATACGCAGTATTTT.

The V call is TRBV5-1, the J call TRBJ2-1, with TRBD1 identical over 7 bases. Germline V CDR1 and CDR2: SGHRS, YFSETQ. This CDR3 is built from 14 residues. V shed 5 bases, J shed 11 bases, and the junction held 13 bases outside the gene matches. CDR3 sequence: CASSPAGGDHQQFF. DNA of the CDR3: TGCGCCAGCAGTCCGGCAGGGGGTGACCACCAGCAGTTCTTC.

The V call is TRBV4-2, the J call TRBJ2-1, with a weak D call TRBD2 (6 bases). V lost 4 bases to trimming and J lost 8 bases, with 12 bases between them. This CDR3 has 13 residues. Germline CDR1 reads LGHNA; CDR2 reads YNFKEQ. CDR3 protein: CASSPTSSYEQFF. DNA for the CDR3: TGTGCCAGCAGCCCGACTAGTAGCTATGAGCAGTTCTTC.

The V gene is TRBV10-1, the J gene TRBJ2-3, with D possibly being TRBD2 (5 bases). In germline, CDR1 is WNHNN, CDR2 SYGVQD (reference sequence). The CDR3 is made up of 14 amino acids. The V end was cut by 3 bases, the J end by 0 bases, with 7 bases between. This CDR3 is CASSERTSTDTQYF. Written as DNA, the CDR3 is TGCGCCAGCAGTGAACGGACTAGCACAGATACGCAGTATTTT.

This chain's CDR3 is CASSPRWGGTEQFF. CDR3 nucleotides: TGTGCCAGCAGCCCCAGGTGGGGAGGTACAGAGCAGTTCTTC. This sequence joins TRBV5-6 and TRBJ2-1, with TRBD2 as a possible D gene (6 bases). Trimming removed 4 bases at V and 10 bases at J, with 18 bases between. CDR1 and CDR2 from the germline V gene are SGHDT and YYEEEE. The CDR3 spans 14 residues.

V is TRBV14 and J is TRBJ1-2; 8 bases line up with TRBD1. This CDR3 contains 14 residues. Germline V gene sequence: CDR1 SGHDN, CDR2 FVKESK. With 5 bases clipped from V and 6 bases from J, the junction kept 8 bases outside the gene matches. CDR3 in amino acids: CASSSRSQGDGYTF. The CDR3 coding sequence is TGTGCCAGCAGCTCAAGATCACAGGGGGATGGCTACACCTTC.